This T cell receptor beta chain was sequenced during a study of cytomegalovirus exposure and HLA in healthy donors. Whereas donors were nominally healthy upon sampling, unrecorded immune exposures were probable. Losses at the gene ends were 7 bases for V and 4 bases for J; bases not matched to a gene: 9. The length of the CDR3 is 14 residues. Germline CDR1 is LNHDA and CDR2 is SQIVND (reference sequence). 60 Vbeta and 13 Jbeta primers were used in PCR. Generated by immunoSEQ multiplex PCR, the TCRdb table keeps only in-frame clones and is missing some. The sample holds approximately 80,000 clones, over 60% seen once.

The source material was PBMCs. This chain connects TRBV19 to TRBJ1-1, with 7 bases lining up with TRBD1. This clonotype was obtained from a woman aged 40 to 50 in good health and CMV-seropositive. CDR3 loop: CASIPGGRITEAFF. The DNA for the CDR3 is TGTGCCAGTATCCCAGGGGGACGCATCACTGAAGCTTTCTTT.